The 5 T cell receptor beta chains below all came from one sample that was sequenced in a study of blood T cells in healthy people across ages. PCR was performed a second time for about 6 to 12 cycles using a sample-barcoded 5' primer and a J-beta primer mix. One entry per CDR3 protein results from TCRdb running MiXCR on the 5' RACE reads. The sample has hundreds of thousands of distinct CDR3 sequences; approximately 30% are singletons. Sequencing input: blood. The receptors stem from an elderly woman in good health.

In its sample, this clonotype was seen many times. The V gene is TRBV7-2, the J gene TRBJ1-4; 7 nucleotides agree with TRBD1. With V trimmed by 2 bases and J by 5 bases, 11 bases remained unmatched. Germline lookup yields CDR1 SGHTA and CDR2 FQGNSA. The CDR3 contains 17 residues. CDR3 sequence reads: CASSLQSRTGPNEKLFF. In DNA, the CDR3 is TGTGCCAGCAGCTTACAATCCCGGACAGGTCCGAATGAAAAACTGTTTTTT.

In its sample, this clonotype was seen many times. The chain is built from TRBV28 and TRBJ1-5, with a weak D call TRBD1 (6 bases). V was cut by 6 bases and J by 4 bases, with 10 bases left in between. CDR1 and CDR2 from the germline V gene are MDHEN and SYDVKM. This CDR3 has 13 residues. Here the CDR3 reads CASRVGGNQPQHF. The CDR3 region has the DNA TGTGCCAGCAGGGTAGGGGGGAATCAGCCCCAGCATTTT.

This clonotype has ten or more counts. The rearrangement joins TRBV7-3 to TRBJ2-3, with TRBD1 identical over 9 bases. J was trimmed by 6 bases and V by 0 bases; bases with no gene match: 1. Germline CDR1 reads SGHTA; CDR2 reads FQGTGA. The CDR3 length is 14 residues. The CDR3 loop reads CASSLTGTGDTQYF. As DNA, the CDR3 is TGTGCCAGCAGCTTAACCGGGACAGGGGATACGCAGTATTTT.

Comments on this clonotype: Because the CDR3 is missing its conserved closing phenylalanine or tryptophan, this is likely a read error. The chain recombines TRBV20-1 with TRBJ1-1, with D possibly matching TRBD1 (5 bases). Germline values: CDR1 DFQATT, CDR2 SNEGSKA (reference sequence). Trimming stripped 2 bases from V and 0 bases from J, with 16 bases between. The CDR3 loop spans 16 amino acids. DNA of the CDR3: TGCAGTGCTAGATCAAGACAGTCTTTTATGAACACTGAAGCTTTCTGT. Translating it yields CSARSRQSFMNTEAFC.

Details on this clonotype: This may stem from a read error, because a much larger clone lies one nucleotide away. The chain couples TRBV29-1 to TRBJ2-1; D not certain. The J call is uncertain, as TRBJ2-7 better fits the DNA end. This CDR3 is 13 amino acids long. Per germline, CDR1 SQVTM and CDR2 ANQGSEA. CDR3: CSVGGSSYNEQYF. The CDR3, as DNA: TGCAGCGTTGGTGGCAGCTCCTACAATGAGCAGTACTTC.